What follows are 30 T cell receptor beta chains derived from one specimen sequenced in a study of blood T cell repertoires in COVID-19. The method was immunoSEQ multiplex PCR; TCRdb's version includes in-frame clones alone and lacks a portion of them. The table lists approximately 290,000 clones, approximately 85% of them singletons. Sequencing was done on a sample of peripheral blood. The source of these receptors is a human donor with COVID-19, enrolled during active disease. The donor label of this sample is uncertain.

The V gene is TRBV7-3, the J gene TRBJ1-1, with D possibly TRBD1 on 6 matching bases. Trimming took off 2 bases at V and 0 bases at J, with 7 bases between the two ends. This CDR3 is 14 amino acids long. CDR1 is SGHTA, CDR2 FQGTGA, per germline. The CDR3, as DNA: TGTGCCAGCAGCTTACAGGGGATGAACACTGAAGCTTTCTTT. It encodes CASSLQGMNTEAFF.

J is TRBJ1-1 and V is TRBV18; D gene uncertain. This CDR3 contains 15 residues. Germline CDR1 is KGHSH and CDR2 is LQKENI. V lost 0 bases and J lost 2, with 10 bases in between. The CDR3 DNA sequence: TGTGCCAGCTCACCACCGGTCGGGTCCAACACTGAAGCTTTCTTT. Translated, it gives CASSPPVGSNTEAFF.

V is TRBV5-1 and J is TRBJ2-2; unclear D gene. The CDR3 consists of 14 residues. Trimming stripped 1 base from V and 2 bases from J, with 6 bases between. From germline, CDR1 is SGHRS and CDR2 YFSETQ. CDR3: CASSLWQNTGELFF. DNA of the CDR3: TGCGCCAGCAGCTTGTGGCAAAACACCGGGGAGCTGTTTTTT.

This clone turned up a few times. V is TRBV19 and J is TRBJ2-2; the match to TRBD2 covers 9 bases. Unmatched junction bases numbered 7, after V lost 7 bases and J lost 4 bases. The germline CDR1 and CDR2 sequences are LNHDA and SQIVND (reference sequence). This CDR3 comprises 15 residues. The DNA of the CDR3 is TGTGCCAGTAACGGACTAGCGAGCATCACCGGGGAGCTGTTTTTT. Its translation is CASNGLASITGELFF.

As DNA, the CDR3 is TGTGCCAGCAGGGACGGGGGGGGCTATGGCTACACCTTC. It encodes CASRDGGGYGYTF. This rearrangement joins TRBV28 to TRBJ1-2; D is perhaps TRBD1 (5 bases). V was pared by 6 bases and J by 4 bases, with 12 bases between. In germline, CDR1 is MDHEN, CDR2 SYDVKM. The CDR3 is 13 amino acids.

For this clone: This CDR3 is also generated by other DNA sequences in the sample. The rearrangement links TRBV5-1 to TRBJ1-2, with 8 positions matching TRBD1. With 0 bases clipped from V and 6 bases from J, the junction kept 1 base outside the gene matches. Germline V CDR1 and CDR2: SGHRS, YFSETQ. The CDR3 runs to 13 residues. The CDR3 bases are TGCGCCAGCAGCTTGGGACAGGGGAATGGCTACACCTTC. Its protein product is CASSLGQGNGYTF.

The chain is built from TRBV25-1 and TRBJ1-4; possible D gene TRBD1, 6 bases. The CDR3 totals 15 residues. Trimming took 5 bases from V and 1 from J, leaving 11 bases between them. Germline lookup yields CDR1 MGHDK and CDR2 SYGVNS. In DNA form, the CDR3 reads TGTGCCAGCAGTCCACAGACAGGAACTAATGAAAAACTGTTTTTT. It translates to CASSPQTGTNEKLFF.

This clone was seen a single time. In nucleotides, the CDR3 is TGCAGTGCTGGGTACAGGGATGGCTACACCTTC. Translating it yields CSAGYRDGYTF. V usage is TRBV20-1 and J usage is TRBJ1-2, with a weak D call TRBD1 (6 bases). Germline V gene data show CDR1 as DFQATT and CDR2 as SNEGSKA (reference sequence). This CDR3 comprises 11 residues. The V gene lost 5 bases and the J gene lost 6 bases, with 10 bases spanning the gap.

The genes are TRBV7-2 and TRBJ1-1; 7 bases align to TRBD1. The V gene's germline CDR1 is SGHTA and CDR2 FQGNSA. V was clipped by 5 bases and J by 4 bases; unmatched bases: 10. CDR3 length: 15 amino acids. CDR3 protein: CASSPRQGWGTEAFF. CDR3 coding DNA: TGTGCCAGCAGCCCTAGACAGGGTTGGGGCACTGAAGCTTTCTTT.

A remark on this clone: A read error may produce the germline difference seen at one junction end. CDR3 amino acids: CASSLYGDGGGLRLSF. Here the CDR3 DNA reads TGTGCCAGCAGTTTATACGGAGACGGCGGAGGCCTACGTCTGAGCTTC. The J gene is TRBJ2-7, the V gene TRBV28; a weak D match, TRBD2 (5 bases). The CDR3 runs to 16 residues. CDR1 MDHEN and CDR2 SYDVKM come from the germline V gene.

This clone was recorded many times. CDR3 sequence: CASSPWYGQGARGYTF. CDR3 DNA: TGTGCCAGCAGTCCCTGGTATGGACAGGGGGCGAGGGGCTACACCTTC. The V and J genes are TRBV27 and TRBJ1-2, with TRBD1 matching over 11 bases. Looked up from germline, CDR1 is MNHEY and CDR2 is SMNVEV (reference sequence). V shed 5 bases and J 8 bases; nucleotides not matched to a gene: 13. The CDR3 is 16 amino acids.

The chain is built from TRBV6-5 and TRBJ2-1; TRBD1 matches 7 bases. Germline V gene sequence: CDR1 MNHEY, CDR2 SVGAGI. This CDR3 has 15 amino acids. The V gene end was trimmed by 3 bases and the J gene end by 1 base; junction bases not matched to a gene: 3. This CDR3 is CASSYDRVSYNEQFF. For the CDR3, the DNA is TGTGCCAGCAGTTATGACAGGGTATCCTACAATGAGCAGTTCTTC.

The chain uses TRBV3-1 (or the pseudogene TRBV3-2) and TRBJ1-2, with D uncertain. This CDR3 has 13 residues. The germline V gene encodes CDR1 LGHDT and CDR2 YNNKEL (reference sequence). Trimming pared 0 bases from V and 10 bases from J, leaving 12 bases between. CDR3 sequence (DNA): TGTGCCAGCAGCCAAGACCCCCGGTCTATCTACACCTTC. Its translation is CASSQDPRSIYTF.

The V and J genes are TRBV30 and TRBJ1-4, with D possibly being TRBD1 (5 bases). V lost 4 bases and J lost 8, with 11 bases in between. Germline V gene sequence: CDR1 GTSNPN, CDR2 SVGIG (reference sequence). This CDR3 has 12 residues. CDR3 residues: CAWMGGDEKLFF. CDR3 DNA sequence: TGTGCCTGGATGGGGGGAGACGAAAAACTGTTTTTT.

In its sample, this clone was seen a few times. The J gene is TRBJ2-7, the V gene TRBV5-4, with 8 bases identical to TRBD2. With 0 bases clipped from V and 2 bases from J, the junction kept 4 bases outside the gene matches. The CDR3 is made up of 15 amino acids. From germline, CDR1 is SGHNT and CDR2 YYREEE (reference sequence). This CDR3 is CASSLAVAGPYEQYF. CDR3 nucleotide sequence: TGTGCCAGCAGCTTGGCGGTAGCGGGACCCTACGAGCAGTACTTC.

This chain connects TRBV6-5 to TRBJ1-5; perhaps TRBD1 as D (5 bases). The CDR3 loop spans 15 amino acids. Trimming pared 4 bases from V and 1 base from J, leaving 11 bases between. Germline-derived CDR1 and CDR2 are MNHEY and SVGAGI. DNA of the CDR3: TGTGCCAGCAGTTCGGACACCCAAAGCAATCAGCCCCAGCATTTT. This translates into CASSSDTQSNQPQHF.

The gene calls are TRBV28 and TRBJ1-1; 10 bases are shared with TRBD1. The CDR3 length is 15 residues. V gave up 6 bases and J gave up 1 base; unmatched junction bases: 5. Germline V CDR1 and CDR2: MDHEN, SYDVKM. The DNA of the CDR3 is TGTGCCAGCAGACAATGGACAGGGGGGAACACTGAAGCTTTCTTT. Protein product: CASRQWTGGNTEAFF.

The chain carries TRBV5-4 and TRBJ1-6, with 7 bases aligning to TRBD1. Germline V lookup: CDR1 SGHNT, CDR2 YYREEE (reference sequence). The CDR3 contains 16 residues. Trimming at V came to 3 bases and at J to 6 bases, leaving 9 bases not matched to a gene. CDR3 amino acids: CASSSLTGRPNSPLHF. For the CDR3, the DNA is TGTGCCAGCAGCTCCCTGACAGGGCGCCCTAATTCACCCCTCCACTTT.

V is TRBV4-2 and J is TRBJ2-7; 12 bases map to TRBD2. CDR1 and CDR2 (germline): LGHNA, YNFKEQ. Germline trimming cut 1 base from V and 2 bases from J; bases unmatched to any gene: 3. The CDR3 sequence is 16 residues long. CDR3 DNA: TGTGCCAGCAGCCAAGTTCTAGCGGGAGGGCCCTACGAGCAGTACTTC. Its protein product is CASSQVLAGGPYEQYF.

V is TRBV5-4 and J is TRBJ1-1; no clear D gene. V gave up 3 bases and J gave up 2 bases, with 8 bases separating them. This CDR3 comprises 13 residues. Germline V gene sequence: CDR1 SGHNT, CDR2 YYREEE (reference sequence). The CDR3 reads CASSSGYNTEAFF. CDR3 in DNA: TGTGCCAGCAGCTCGGGGTACAACACTGAAGCTTTCTTT.

The chain uses TRBV21-1 and TRBJ1-1; TRBD1 reflects the table's D call only, with no check against the DNA. TRBV21-1 is reported as a pseudogene. This CDR3 has 16 amino acids. The CDR3 DNA follows: TGTGCCAGCAGCAAAAGGGGACAGGGAGGAAGGACTGAAGCTTTCTTT. Translated, it gives CASSKRGQGGRTEAFF.

CDR3 nucleotide sequence: TGTGCCAGTACATTTAATTCAGGGGAGACTGAAGCTTTCTTT. Amino acid sequence: CASTFNSGETEAFF. This rearrangement joins TRBV7-8 to TRBJ1-1, with D possibly being TRBD1 (6 bases). This CDR3 region has 14 residues. CDR1 and CDR2 (germline): SGHVS, FQNEAQ. Trimming took off 9 bases at V and 5 bases at J, with 19 bases between the two ends.

The chain has TRBV18 and TRBJ2-1; 11 positions agree with TRBD2. Germline loops: CDR1 KGHSH, CDR2 LQKENI. The V gene end was trimmed by 4 bases and the J gene end by 8 bases; junction bases not matched to a gene: 10. The CDR3 is 16 amino acids. The CDR3 region is CASSHRTSGLEDEQFF. The CDR3 nucleotides read TGTGCCAGCTCACACCGGACTAGCGGGCTCGAAGATGAGCAGTTCTTC.

V and J are TRBV6-4 and TRBJ1-5, with a tentative D call TRBD1 (5 bases). V was trimmed by 3 bases and J by 7 bases, leaving 10 bases between them. The germline V gene encodes CDR1 MRHNA and CDR2 SNTAGT. The CDR3 covers 13 residues. CDR3 protein: CASSEQVGQPQHF. DNA of the CDR3: TGTGCCAGCAGTGAACAGGTCGGACAGCCCCAGCATTTT.

The chain recombines TRBV13 with TRBJ2-2, with 11 bases that match TRBD1. Germline CDR1 and CDR2: PRHDT and FYEKMQ (reference sequence). The CDR3 covers 16 residues. J was trimmed by 6 bases and V by 3 bases; bases with no gene match: 6. The CDR3 DNA follows: TGTGCCAGCAGCTTCAACAGGGACAGGGGGTCCGGGGAGCTGTTTTTT. It yields the protein CASSFNRDRGSGELFF.

The J gene is TRBJ2-1, the V gene TRBV4-3; 7 bases are a match to TRBD2. This CDR3 is 17 amino acids long. Germline lookup yields CDR1 LGHNA and CDR2 YSLEER. J was trimmed by 10 bases and V by 0 bases; bases with no gene match: 15. Here the CDR3 DNA reads TGCGCCAGCAGCCAAGATCGTGCGGGAGCGAGGTTTTCGGAGCAGTTCTTC. Its translation is CASSQDRAGARFSEQFF.

V gene TRBV16 combines with J gene TRBJ1-5; D not certain. The CDR3 contains 15 residues. Germline CDR1 is KGHSY and CDR2 is FQNENV. Trimming cost V 2 bases and J 0 bases, with 8 bases left between them. The CDR3 region is CASSQQANSNQPQHF. CDR3 DNA sequence: TGTGCCAGCAGCCAACAGGCGAATAGCAATCAGCCCCAGCATTTT.

The chain is built from TRBV14 and TRBJ2-1, with D perhaps TRBD2 (6 bases). The V and J ends lost 4 bases and 9 bases respectively, with 10 bases between them. This CDR3 has 12 amino acids. Germline lookup yields CDR1 SGHDN and CDR2 FVKESK. CDR3 DNA: TGTGCCAGCAGCCCCTTAGCGGTTGAGCAGTTCTTC. Residues: CASSPLAVEQFF.

This rearrangement joins TRBV29-1 to TRBJ1-1, with 7 bases identical to TRBD1. CDR1 and CDR2 from the germline V gene are SQVTM and ANQGSEA. The CDR3 spans 13 residues. With 5 bases clipped from V and 2 bases from J, the junction kept 5 bases outside the gene matches. CDR3 loop: CSVTGQRNTEAFF. The CDR3 region has the DNA TGCAGCGTTACGGGACAGCGAAACACTGAAGCTTTCTTT.

The gene calls are TRBV30 and TRBJ1-5; D remains unclear. In germline, CDR1 is GTSNPN, CDR2 SVGIG (reference sequence). The CDR3 covers 13 residues. V gave up 3 bases and J gave up 5 bases, with 11 bases separating them. This CDR3 is CAWSPSSDQPQHF. The CDR3 region has the DNA TGTGCCTGGAGCCCCAGTTCTGATCAGCCCCAGCATTTT.